This T cell receptor beta chain was found in a study of chemoradiotherapy in HPV16-positive cancers. As for the study in general: Candidate HPV-specific T-cell clones and common TCR motifs came from functional assays in a couple of HPV16-positive patients.

With regard to this clone: Its matching antigen is unknown.

Only in-frame clones appear in the TCRdb table, and some are missing; sequencing was by immunoSEQ multiplex PCR. The sample lists 9,500 to 11,000 clones; about three quarters were seen once. Study-wide findings and caveats: During treatment, candidate HPV-specific clones and E7-related motifs expanded in tumor.

Trimming stripped 0 bases from V and 3 bases from J, with 18 bases between. The CDR3 is made up of 17 amino acids. The germline CDR1 and CDR2 sequences are SQVTM and ANQGSEA. The source was tumor tissue, collected from a patient who underwent chemoradiotherapy. J is TRBJ2-1 and V is TRBV29-1; D is perhaps TRBD1 or TRBD2 (7 bases each). The sequence was obtained from a human donor with HPV-associated anogenital cancer. In nucleotides, the CDR3 is TGCAGCGTTGAAGACGGGGGGAGGACAGGAGACTACAATGAGCAGTTCTTC. This translates into CSVEDGGRTGDYNEQFF.